One sample yielded the 6 T cell receptor beta chains listed below, sequenced in a study of T-cell memory formation after mild COVID-19. One entry per CDR3 protein, called by TCRdb with MiXCR from the 5' RACE reads. The sample consists of some 410,000 distinct CDR3 sequences, more than 20% of them appearing once. The sequenced material came from PBMCs or a T cell subset sorted from them (not recorded which). These receptors originate from an adult woman who had mild COVID-19 (a few samples of this study predate the infection). Cell type and time point are not known.

The V and J genes are TRBV6-4 and TRBJ2-3; TRBD2 matches at 9 bases. Trimming took 0 bases from V and 5 from J; bases not matched to a gene: 18. The CDR3 length is 20 residues. Germline V gene lookup returns CDR1 MRHNA and CDR2 SNTAGT. The CDR3 DNA reads as TGTGCCAGCAGTGACTCGAAAACTAGCGGGCTTGTAATTTGGGAAGATACGCAGTATTTT. Its translation: CASSDSKTSGLVIWEDTQYF.

This clonotype has just a few counts. This chain uses TRBV30 with TRBJ1-1; no definite D call. V lost 2 bases to trimming and J lost 5 bases, with 6 bases between them. Germline V CDR1 and CDR2: GTSNPN, SVGIG (reference sequence). The length of the CDR3 is 11 residues. The DNA for the CDR3 is TGTGCCTGGAGTATGGCGACTGAAGCTTTCTTT. This gives the protein CAWSMATEAFF. Complete variable domain (other parts from reference TRBV30 and TRBJ1-1): SQTIHQWPATLVQPVGSPLSLECTVEGTSNPNLYWYRQAAGRGLQLLFYSVGIGQISSEVPQNLSASRPQDRQFILSSKKLLLSDSGFYLCAWSMATEAFFGQGTRLTVV.

This clonotype was detected a few times. CDR3 in amino acids: CASSEAGLNQGYTF. In DNA form, the CDR3 reads TGTGCCAGCAGTGAAGCTGGCCTCAATCAGGGCTACACCTTC. The V gene is TRBV6-1, the J gene TRBJ1-2; D uncertain. The germline CDR1 and CDR2 sequences are MNHNS and SASEGT. The CDR3 spans 14 residues. Between the trimmed V and J ends, which lost 0 bases and 8 bases, there was a span of 13 bases.

This clonotype occurred many times. V gene TRBV3-1 combines with J gene TRBJ2-7; 12 nucleotides agree with TRBD2. V gave up 6 bases and J gave up 4 bases; unmatched junction bases: 4. Germline loops: CDR1 LGHDT, CDR2 YNNKEL (reference sequence). CDR3 length: 14 amino acids. The CDR3 is CASSRTSGDYEQYF. Here the CDR3 DNA reads TGTGCCAGCAGTCGGACTAGCGGGGATTACGAGCAGTACTTC.

The chain employs TRBV29-1 and TRBJ2-1; no definite D call. In germline, CDR1 is SQVTM, CDR2 ANQGSEA. This CDR3 is built from 12 residues. V lost 2 bases, J lost 6 bases, and 8 bases lay in between. CDR3 sequence: CSVEPRTNEQFF. The CDR3 DNA is TGCAGCGTTGAACCCCGCACCAATGAGCAGTTCTTC.

This clonotype showed up just a few times. This rearrangement joins TRBV27 to TRBJ2-7; D possibly corresponds to TRBD1 (5 bases). There are 15 residues in the CDR3. The ends were cut back, 6 bases at V and 7 bases at J, with 22 bases in the middle. CDR1 and CDR2 from the germline V gene are MNHEY and SMNVEV (reference sequence). The CDR3 sequence is CASSKSQDLYWEQYF. CDR3 in DNA: TGTGCCAGCAGCAAATCACAGGATCTCTATTGGGAGCAGTACTTC.